Here is one T cell receptor beta chain with its context. The data are from a study of control samples from healthy donors and cancer patients. Repertoires were generated with immunoSEQ multiplex PCR, while TCRdb's copy carries only in-frame clones and drops some. The top ten hold less than 15% of the sample, which has tens of thousands of clones, about 80% seen once. The germline V gene encodes CDR1 SGHRS and CDR2 YFSETQ. CDR3 length: 15 residues. Trimming at V came to 4 bases and at J to 8 bases, leaving 12 bases not matched to a gene. Material for sequencing was blood. This chain links TRBV5-1 with TRBJ1-5; TRBD1 agrees at 7 bases. The receptor was derived from a man aged 45-65 years in good health. CDR3 sequence: CASSPEGALWEPQHF. The CDR3 DNA is TGCGCCAGCAGCCCCGAGGGGGCGCTATGGGAGCCCCAGCATTTT.